The sequence of this TCR beta chain was determined in a study of blood T cell repertoires in COVID-19. On the study more broadly: COVID-19 samples collected from the United States, Italy and Spain covered acute and convalescent phases. PBMCs, B-cell-depleted T cells, or T cells provided the cDNA or gDNA that made up the material.

Original methodology: Reference gene primer amplification gave nucleated cell count estimates. Here immunoSEQ multiplex PCR was the method, and the copy in TCRdb shows in-frame clones only, minus some. V and J calls and clone size come straight from that table; D and trimming were deduced from the DNA. The data hold a few hundred thousand clones, with more than 75% observed a single time. Specimen: peripheral blood. This receptor was obtained from a woman aged 40 to 50 who had recovered from COVID-19.

The CDR3 here is CASSVVSGTGELFF. The CDR3 bases are TGTGCCAGCAGTGTTGTTTCAGGGACCGGGGAGCTGTTTTTT. This chain connects TRBV2 to TRBJ2-2, with D perhaps TRBD1 (5 bases). This CDR3 has 14 amino acids. V was clipped by 4 bases and J by 5 bases, with 11 bases between them. The germline gives CDR1 SNHLY, CDR2 FYNNEI.